The 26 T cell receptor beta chains below come from one sample, sequenced in a study of CD8+ T cells in alopecia areata. Individuals with alopecia areata gave both lesional scalp punch biopsies and peripheral blood for collection. Sequencing templates came from extracted RNA that was reverse transcribed into cDNA. Measured with immunoSEQ multiplex PCR; TCRdb has only the in-frame clones, and not every one. The sample consists of 15,000 to 20,000 clones, 65% to 75% of them appearing once. The sample here was skin, taken at week 0. Receptors originate from a human donor with alopecia areata.

This CDR3 is CASSPDRGYEQYF. For the CDR3, the DNA is TGTGCCAGCAGCCCCGACAGGGGATACGAGCAGTACTTC. The V call is TRBV11-1, the J call TRBJ2-7; 8 bases fit TRBD1. This CDR3 spans 13 amino acids. Germline V gene data show CDR1 as SGHAT and CDR2 as FQDESV (reference sequence). V lost 5 bases to trimming and J lost 4 bases; unmatched junction nucleotides: 4.

The chain carries TRBV7-2 and TRBJ2-3; D may be TRBD2 (5 bases). CDR1 SGHTA and CDR2 FQGNSA come from the germline V gene. With 1 base removed from V and 4 bases from J, the gap between germline ends came to 9 bases. The CDR3 consists of 14 residues. As DNA, the CDR3 is TGTGCCAGCAGCTTAGGGATACTAGCAGATACGCAGTATTTT. Its protein product is CASSLGILADTQYF.

The CDR3 nucleotides read TGTGCCAGCAGCCAATACCCCCAGGGCGGAAACATTCAGTACTTC. Translating gives CASSQYPQGGNIQYF. V is TRBV7-2 and J is TRBJ2-4, with D perhaps matching TRBD1 (5 bases). This CDR3 is built from 15 residues. The V end lost 5 bases, the J end lost 6 bases, and 17 bases lay between the germline ends. Germline V gene sequence: CDR1 SGHTA, CDR2 FQGNSA. The variable domain in full, with the rest retrieved from reference TRBV7-2 and TRBJ2-4, is GAGVSQSPSNKVTEKGKDVELRCDPISGHTALYWYRQSLGQGLEFLIYFQGNSAPDKSGLPSDRFSAERTGGSVSTLTIQRTQQEDSAVYLCASSQYPQGGNIQYFGAGTRLSVL.

V and J are TRBV6-6 and TRBJ1-1; D may be TRBD1 (5 bases). CDR1 and CDR2 from the germline V gene are MNHNY and SVGAGI (reference sequence). This CDR3 region has 15 residues. Trimming shortened V by 1 base and J by 6 bases, and 15 bases separated the two germline ends. The CDR3 is CASSYWGGKAAEAFF. The CDR3 bases are TGTGCCAGCAGTTACTGGGGGGGTAAAGCGGCTGAAGCTTTCTTT.

CDR3 nucleotide sequence: TGCGCCAGCAGCTTGGGACACATTAACACTGAAGCTTTCTTT. It specifies CASSLGHINTEAFF. The rearrangement uses TRBV5-1 and TRBJ1-1; no definite D call. Germline CDR1 SGHRS, CDR2 YFSETQ. V was trimmed by 0 bases and J by 2 bases, leaving 8 bases between them. CDR3 length equals 14 residues.

In regard to this clone: Compared with germline, one end of the junction differs, possibly owing to a read error. V gene TRBV6-1 combines with J gene TRBJ1-4; possible D gene TRBD1, 5 bases. The CDR3 spans 15 residues. Germline V lookup: CDR1 MNHNS, CDR2 SASEGT. The CDR3 region is CANSTQGGLNEKLFF. CDR3 DNA: TGTGCCAACAGTACCCAGGGAGGCCTTAATGAAAAACTGTTTTTT.

The gene calls are TRBV2 and TRBJ2-7, with 8 bases aligning to TRBD1. Unmatched junction bases numbered 4, after V lost 7 bases and J lost 2 bases. The CDR3 loop spans 13 amino acids. CDR1 and CDR2 (germline): SNHLY, FYNNEI. The CDR3: CASKGQDTYEQYF. The DNA of the CDR3 is TGTGCCAGCAAGGGACAGGATACCTACGAGCAGTACTTC.

The chain uses TRBV9 and TRBJ1-1, with D uncertain. Trimming cost V 4 bases and J 0 bases, with 7 bases left between them. Germline CDR1 reads SGDLS; CDR2 reads YYNGEE. The CDR3 runs 13 residues. The CDR3 loop is CASSSGLNTEAFF. DNA for the CDR3: TGTGCCAGCAGCTCCGGGTTGAACACTGAAGCTTTCTTT.

The rearrangement uses TRBV5-1 and TRBJ2-5; D may be TRBD1 (6 bases). The germline V gene has CDR1 SGHRS and CDR2 YFSETQ. CDR3 length: 17 amino acids. Trimming took 4 bases from V and 2 from J, leaving 21 bases between them. Here the CDR3 reads CASSHESGQSAQETQYF. The CDR3 DNA follows: TGCGCCAGCAGCCATGAAAGCGGACAGTCGGCACAAGAGACCCAGTACTTC.

The rearrangement joins TRBV11-2 to TRBJ2-7; no firm D call. V was shortened by 5 bases and J by 6 bases, with 11 bases between the two germline ends. From germline, CDR1 is SGHAT and CDR2 FQNNGV. The CDR3 loop spans 12 amino acids. CDR3 bases: TGTGCCAGCAGCCCTTCATTGAGCGAGCAGTACTTC. Protein: CASSPSLSEQYF.

This clone was counted a few times. The chain combines TRBV5-1 with TRBJ2-7; 8 bases line up with TRBD1. CDR1 is SGHRS and CDR2 is YFSETQ in the germline V gene. CDR3 length: 15 residues. J was trimmed by 2 bases and V by 3 bases; bases with no gene match: 7. CDR3 amino acids: CASSWPGTGTYEQYF. Written as DNA, the CDR3 is TGCGCCAGCAGCTGGCCCGGGACAGGAACCTACGAGCAGTACTTC.

The rearrangement uses TRBV4-1 and TRBJ1-1; D not certain. Germline CDR1 is MGHRA and CDR2 is YSYEKL. V was pared by 5 bases and J by 0 bases, with 7 bases between. The CDR3 runs to 13 residues. CDR3 protein: CASSLRLNTEAFF. The CDR3 nucleotides are TGCGCCAGCAGCTTGAGACTGAACACTGAAGCTTTCTTT.

The V call is TRBV11-3, the J call TRBJ1-6; unclear D gene. This CDR3 has 16 residues. Germline V gene sequence: CDR1 SGHNT, CDR2 YENEEA. The V and J ends lost 3 bases and 0 bases respectively, with 9 bases between them. CDR3 sequence reads: CASSFDMSSYNSPLHF. The CDR3 coding sequence is TGTGCCAGCAGCTTCGACATGAGCTCCTATAATTCACCCCTCCACTTT.

The chain is built from TRBV27 and TRBJ2-2; D may be TRBD1 (5 bases). The germline CDR1 and CDR2 sequences are MNHEY and SMNVEV (reference sequence). Trimming stripped 3 bases from V and 4 bases from J, with 12 bases between. The length of the CDR3 is 15 residues. Here the CDR3 reads CASSFQRTPTGELFF. In DNA, the CDR3 is TGTGCCAGCAGTTTTCAGAGGACACCCACCGGGGAGCTGTTTTTT.

This clone came up once. V gene TRBV9 combines with J gene TRBJ2-1; the D call may be TRBD1 or TRBD2 (6 bases each). CDR3 size: 14 residues. The germline CDR1 and CDR2 sequences are SGDLS and YYNGEE. Trimming took off 0 bases at V and 6 bases at J, with 10 bases between the two ends. Here the CDR3 reads CASSVAGAANEQFF. CDR3 in DNA: TGTGCCAGCAGCGTAGCGGGGGCGGCCAATGAGCAGTTCTTC.

This chain connects TRBV30 to TRBJ1-1, with D unclear. The CDR3 runs to 14 residues. The V end lost 0 bases, the J end lost 0 bases, and 8 bases lay between the germline ends. CDR1 and CDR2 (germline): GTSNPN, SVGIG (reference sequence). The CDR3 nucleotides read TGTGCCTGGAGTGTAGGTGGTTTGAACACTGAAGCTTTCTTT. Amino acids: CAWSVGGLNTEAFF.

This clone was seen a few times. The chain employs TRBV19 and TRBJ1-1; D not certain. From germline, CDR1 is LNHDA and CDR2 SQIVND (reference sequence). V lost 4 bases and J lost 0, with 6 bases in between. The CDR3 runs 13 residues. The DNA for the CDR3 is TGTGCCAGTAGTAGGACCATGAACACTGAAGCTTTCTTT. Amino acid sequence: CASSRTMNTEAFF.

This clone occurred a few times. The V and J genes are TRBV7-2 and TRBJ2-7; D gene ambiguous. The CDR3 is 14 residues long. The V end was cut by 7 bases, the J end by 7 bases, with 20 bases between. The germline gives CDR1 SGHTA, CDR2 FQGNSA. The DNA for the CDR3 is TGTGCCAGCAACCCACCGGGTCTGGGGTGGGAGCAGTACTTC. Encoded protein: CASNPPGLGWEQYF.

This clone was detected only once. The genes are TRBV5-4 and TRBJ2-3; TRBD2 agrees at 10 bases. V dropped 7 bases and J dropped 3; count of bases not matched to a gene: 8. The CDR3 covers 15 residues. The germline V gene encodes CDR1 SGHNT and CDR2 YYREEE (reference sequence). The CDR3: CASSRTSGVTDTQYF. The CDR3 region has the DNA TGTGCCAGCTCCCGCACTAGCGGGGTGACAGATACGCAGTATTTT.

This clone turned up a few times. This chain connects TRBV10-1 to TRBJ2-7; D is uncertain. V shed 0 bases and J shed 2 bases, with 8 bases lying between them. Germline lookup yields CDR1 WNHNN and CDR2 SYGVQD (reference sequence). The CDR3 runs to 14 residues. The DNA for the CDR3 is TGCGCCAGCAGTGAGTCGTTCGGCCCCTACGAGCAGTACTTC. It translates to CASSESFGPYEQYF.

The CDR3 is CASSQVYLSGNTIYF. CDR3 nucleotide sequence: TGTGCCAGCAGCCAAGTCTATCTAAGTGGAAACACCATATATTTT. V and J are TRBV4-2 and TRBJ1-3; D gene ambiguous. Germline V gene data show CDR1 as LGHNA and CDR2 as YNFKEQ. V lost 1 base and J 3 bases, leaving 10 bases between the germline ends. CDR3 size: 15 residues.

The rearrangement links TRBV20-1 to TRBJ1-2; D not certain. From germline, CDR1 is DFQATT and CDR2 SNEGSKA (reference sequence). This CDR3 contains 11 residues. Trimming removed 1 base at V and 4 bases at J, with 4 bases between. CDR3 DNA: TGCAGTGCTAGAGGATCCTATGGCTACACCTTC. Translated: CSARGSYGYTF.

The J gene is TRBJ2-1, the V gene TRBV7-8; weak D call: TRBD2 (6 bases). In germline, CDR1 is SGHVS, CDR2 FQNEAQ. The V and J ends lost 5 bases and 0 bases respectively, with 17 bases between them. The CDR3 loop spans 17 amino acids. The CDR3 loop reads CASSPKLATSSYNEQFF. DNA for the CDR3: TGTGCCAGCAGCCCAAAACTAGCTACCAGCTCCTACAATGAGCAGTTCTTC.

There are a few counts of this clone. The chain links TRBV4-3 to TRBJ2-3, with 7 nucleotides matching TRBD1. The CDR3 runs 16 residues. Germline V CDR1 and CDR2: LGHNA, YSLEER. The V and J ends lost 3 bases and 2 bases, in that order; junction bases with no gene match: 8. The CDR3 is CASSHGQDLNTDTQYF. CDR3 bases: TGCGCCAGCAGCCACGGACAGGACTTAAACACAGATACGCAGTATTTT.

This clone showed up just once. CDR3 in DNA: TGTGCCAGCAGTTACGAGGGCGCCTTCAATGAGCAGTTCTTC. This translates into CASSYEGAFNEQFF. The V call is TRBV6-5, the J call TRBJ2-1, with a weak D call TRBD2 (5 bases). Germline-derived CDR1 and CDR2 are MNHEY and SVGAGI. This CDR3 comprises 14 residues. The V gene lost 2 bases and the J gene lost 6 bases, with 11 bases spanning the gap.

The chain links TRBV29-1 to TRBJ1-1, with D possibly matching TRBD1 (6 bases). Trimming shortened V by 7 bases and J by 3 bases, and 18 bases separated the two germline ends. Germline CDR1 and CDR2: SQVTM and ANQGSEA. There are 14 residues in the CDR3. CDR3 protein: CSARVGGPDTEAFF. The CDR3 DNA reads as TGCAGCGCCAGAGTGGGGGGCCCCGACACTGAAGCTTTCTTT.